This TCR beta chain was captured in a study of OX40 agonist ivuxolimab in advanced cancers. After removal of 7 bases from V and 5 bases from J, the junction contained 7 bases not matched to a gene. The CDR3 covers 13 residues. Germline values: CDR1 SGHNT, CDR2 YYREEE (reference sequence). Here immunoSEQ multiplex PCR was the method, and the copy in TCRdb shows in-frame clones only, minus some. The table lists roughly 70,000 clones, about 87% of them singletons. The V gene is TRBV5-4, the J gene TRBJ1-1; TRBD1 agrees at 8 bases. The sequences come from CD4+ or CD8+ T cells sorted from blood, collected in a trial of the OX40 agonist ivuxolimab. The clonotype comes from an adult with an advanced solid tumor such as melanoma, head and neck, liver or kidney cancer. The CDR3 bases are TGTGCCAGCTCAACAGGGGGAAGAACTGAAGCTTTCTTT. Amino acids: CASSTGGRTEAFF.